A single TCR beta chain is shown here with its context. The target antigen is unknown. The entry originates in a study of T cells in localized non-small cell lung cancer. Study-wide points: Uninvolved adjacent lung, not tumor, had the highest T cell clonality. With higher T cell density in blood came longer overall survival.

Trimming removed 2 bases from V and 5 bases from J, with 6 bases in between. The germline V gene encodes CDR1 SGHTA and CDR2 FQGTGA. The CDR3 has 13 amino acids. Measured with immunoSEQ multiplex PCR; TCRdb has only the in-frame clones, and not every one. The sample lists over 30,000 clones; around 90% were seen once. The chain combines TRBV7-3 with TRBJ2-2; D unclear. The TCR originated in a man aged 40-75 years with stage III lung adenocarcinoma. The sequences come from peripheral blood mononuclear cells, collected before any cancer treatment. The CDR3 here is CASSLGATGELFF. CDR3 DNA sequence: TGTGCCAGCAGCTTAGGAGCGACCGGGGAGCTGTTTTTT.